A single sample gave rise to the 28 T cell receptor beta chains below, sequenced in a study of T cells in localized non-small cell lung cancer. Assay used: immunoSEQ multiplex PCR; TCRdb lists only in-frame clones, some missing. The data contain about 1,600 clones, around 20% of them singletons. The specimen was lung tumor tissue, collected before any cancer treatment. Receptors were obtained from a male donor aged 60 or over with stage II squamous cell lung carcinoma.

The V gene is TRBV5-1, the J gene TRBJ2-3, with a weak D call TRBD2 (5 bases). The CDR3 length is 14 residues. With 0 bases removed from V and 0 bases from J, the gap between germline ends came to 5 bases. Germline CDR1 SGHRS, CDR2 YFSETQ. In DNA, the CDR3 is TGCGCCAGCAGCTTGGGGACTAGCACAGATACGCAGTATTTT. Amino acids: CASSLGTSTDTQYF.

The chain joins TRBV9 to TRBJ1-1; the match to TRBD1 covers 9 bases. CDR3 length equals 16 residues. Per germline, CDR1 SGDLS and CDR2 YYNGEE. V trimming: 5 bases; J trimming: 1 base; junction bases outside the gene matches: 9. The CDR3 reads CASRIGTGRENTEAFF. The DNA for the CDR3 is TGTGCCAGCAGGATTGGGACAGGGAGAGAGAACACTGAAGCTTTCTTT.

This clone came up a few times. The chain couples TRBV28 to TRBJ1-1; maybe TRBD1 (6 bases). CDR1 and CDR2 (germline): MDHEN, SYDVKM. The V end lost 5 bases, the J end lost 0 bases, and 16 bases lay between the germline ends. This CDR3 is 16 amino acids long. The CDR3 loop reads CASSPRGHGVNTEAFF. DNA for the CDR3: TGTGCCAGCAGTCCCCGGGGACATGGGGTGAACACTGAAGCTTTCTTT.

This clone was seen a few times. The chain links TRBV19 to TRBJ2-1, with D possibly being TRBD1 (5 bases). There are 14 residues in the CDR3. Between the trimmed V and J ends, which lost 7 bases and 4 bases, there was a span of 14 bases. Germline V CDR1 and CDR2: LNHDA, SQIVND (reference sequence). The CDR3 nucleotides are TGTGCCAGTAATCCAGGGCTGAATTACAATGAGCAGTTCTTC. This codes for CASNPGLNYNEQFF.

This clone is medium-sized. This rearrangement joins TRBV6-8 to TRBJ1-2, with no clear D. V was cut by 4 bases and J by 4 bases, with 13 bases left in between. This CDR3 is built from 14 residues. Germline V CDR1 and CDR2: MNHGY, SAAAGT. CDR3 bases: TGTGCCAGCAGTTCTCAGGCCGGCCTCTATGGCTACACCTTC. Residues: CASSSQAGLYGYTF.

The chain uses TRBV6-8 and TRBJ2-1; either TRBD1 or TRBD2 may supply D (5 bases each). Deletions cut 2 bases from V and 4 bases from J, with 15 bases between. This CDR3 spans 16 amino acids. Germline loops: CDR1 MNHGY, CDR2 SAAAGT. As DNA, the CDR3 is TGTGCCAGCAGTTACCTGGGACCACCGAATTACAATGAGCAGTTCTTC. This translates into CASSYLGPPNYNEQFF.

The rearrangement links TRBV18 to TRBJ2-7; 8 positions match TRBD1. The CDR3 is made up of 15 amino acids. Per germline, CDR1 KGHSH and CDR2 LQKENI. Trimming removed 5 bases from V and 7 bases from J; junction bases left unmatched: 13. Written as DNA, the CDR3 is TGTGCCAGCTCATTATCCGGGACAGGCCCGAGGGAGCAGTACTTC. Its protein product is CASSLSGTGPREQYF.

This clone was counted a single time. This chain uses TRBV29-1 with TRBJ2-3; possibly TRBD1 for D (6 bases). The CDR3 is 16 residues long. The V gene's germline CDR1 is SQVTM and CDR2 ANQGSEA. Trimming cost V 7 bases and J 0 bases, with 20 bases left between them. The CDR3 DNA sequence: TGCAGCGCTCGAACAACGGGACAATCTAGCACAGATACGCAGTATTTT. It is translated as CSARTTGQSSTDTQYF.

This clone qualifies as medium-sized. The rearrangement joins TRBV11-3 to TRBJ1-6, with 9 bases that match TRBD1. The CDR3 covers 15 residues. J gave up 7 bases and V 4 bases, and 5 bases lay outside the gene matches. CDR1 is SGHNT and CDR2 is YENEEA in the germline V gene. Here the CDR3 reads CASSSSGTGNSPLHF. The DNA for the CDR3 is TGTGCCAGCAGCTCATCCGGGACAGGGAATTCACCCCTCCACTTT.

This clone was detected only once. This sequence joins TRBV19 and TRBJ1-5; 7 bases agree with TRBD1. The CDR3 loop spans 13 amino acids. Germline assignment: CDR1 LNHDA and CDR2 SQIVND (reference sequence). Trimming took 6 bases from V and 5 from J; bases not matched to a gene: 4. The CDR3 sequence: CASSSDRDQPQHF. The CDR3 DNA sequence: TGTGCCAGTAGCTCAGACAGGGATCAGCCCCAGCATTTT.

This clone is termed large (0.1 to 1%). The V and J genes are TRBV19 and TRBJ1-6; 11 bases agree with TRBD1. The CDR3 contains 18 residues. V dropped 5 bases and J dropped 7; count of bases not matched to a gene: 13. Germline CDR1 reads LNHDA; CDR2 reads SQIVND (reference sequence). In DNA form, the CDR3 reads TGTGCCAGTAGTGCCGACCTCCCAGGGACAGGGGGAAATTCACCCCTCCACTTT. Its translation: CASSADLPGTGGNSPLHF. Filled out from reference TRBV19 and TRBJ1-6, the complete variable domain reads DGGITQSPKYLFRKEGQNVTLSCEQNLNHDAMYWYRQDPGQGLRLIYYSQIVNDFQKGDIAEGYSVSREKKESFPLTVTSAQKNPTAFYLCASSADLPGTGGNSPLHFGNGTRLTVT.

V is TRBV23-1 and J is TRBJ1-4; perhaps TRBD1 as D (6 bases). TRBV23-1 is identified as an open reading frame with a role that is uncertain. The CDR3 sequence is 13 residues long. With 6 bases removed from V and 7 bases from J, the gap between germline ends came to 12 bases. The CDR3 DNA reads TGCGCCAGCAGCACAGGGAGGAGTGAAAAACTGTTTTTT. Translated: CASSTGRSEKLFF.

J is TRBJ2-1 and V is TRBV18; D not certain. With 2 bases removed from V and 8 bases from J, the gap between germline ends came to 7 bases. Germline assignment: CDR1 KGHSH and CDR2 LQKENI. The CDR3 runs to 12 residues. This CDR3 is CASSPVTDEQFF. Here the CDR3 DNA reads TGTGCCAGCTCACCAGTCACTGATGAGCAGTTCTTC.

This clone is judged medium-sized (0.01 to 0.1%). The V and J genes are TRBV11-3 and TRBJ1-2; 8 bases are shared with TRBD1. V shed 5 bases, J shed 3 bases, and the junction held 8 bases outside the gene matches. CDR1 and CDR2 from the germline V gene are SGHNT and YENEEA. This CDR3 region has 15 residues. CDR3 sequence reads: CASSRVQGADYGYTF. CDR3 in DNA: TGTGCCAGCAGCCGGGTCCAGGGGGCTGACTATGGCTACACCTTC.

The chain uses TRBV10-2 and TRBJ1-1; D is uncertain. V lost 4 bases and J lost 6, with 12 bases in between. Looked up from germline, CDR1 is WSHSY and CDR2 is SAAADI. This CDR3 contains 13 residues. The CDR3 coding sequence is TGCGCCAGCAGTGTTAGTAGGGAGGCTGAAGCTTTCTTT. This sequence encodes CASSVSREAEAFF.

This clone has just a few counts. V usage is TRBV6-8 and J usage is TRBJ2-7; TRBD1 agrees at 8 bases. CDR3 length: 15 residues. V shed 0 bases and J 6 bases; nucleotides not matched to a gene: 7. The germline V gene has CDR1 MNHGY and CDR2 SAAAGT. The DNA of the CDR3 is TGTGCCAGCAGTTACTCAGGCCAGGGGGCCCTCGAGCAGTACTTC. Amino acid sequence: CASSYSGQGALEQYF.

The chain links TRBV25-1 to TRBJ1-1; 9 bases match TRBD1. The CDR3 contains 14 residues. Germline CDR1 reads MGHDK; CDR2 reads SYGVNS. Unmatched junction bases numbered 6, after V lost 5 bases and J lost 5 bases. CDR3 residues: CASSTGGRTTEAFF. The CDR3 DNA follows: TGTGCCAGCAGTACAGGGGGCAGGACTACTGAAGCTTTCTTT.

This sequence joins TRBV29-1 and TRBJ2-1, with 10 nucleotides matching TRBD1. Germline CDR1 reads SQVTM; CDR2 reads ANQGSEA. V gave up 7 bases and J gave up 3 bases; unmatched junction bases: 9. This CDR3 comprises 15 residues. In DNA form, the CDR3 reads TGCAGCGCAGAGAGCCGGGACAGGGGCTACAATGAGCAGTTCTTC. This codes for CSAESRDRGYNEQFF.

In this sample, this clone turned up a few times. This chain joins TRBV7-5 and TRBJ2-7; TRBD1, the D gene given by the table, was not confirmed from the DNA. TRBV7-5 is shown as a pseudogene. The CDR3 is 14 amino acids. The CDR3 reads CASSLVWQANEQYF. In nucleotides, the CDR3 is TGTGCCAGCAGCTTGGTTTGGCAGGCGAACGAGCAGTACTTC.

This chain joins TRBV11-3 and TRBJ2-1; TRBD1 aligns across 7 bases. CDR3 length equals 15 residues. The junction had 6 bases not matched to a gene; V was cut back by 5 bases and J by 2 bases. CDR1 SGHNT and CDR2 YENEEA come from the germline V gene. Here the CDR3 DNA reads TGTGCCAGCAGCGTAAGACAGGGCGCCTACAATGAGCAGTTCTTC. Translation gives CASSVRQGAYNEQFF.

The rearrangement links TRBV11-3 to TRBJ2-2; D ambiguous. V dropped 5 bases and J dropped 1 base, with 14 bases sitting between them. Germline-derived CDR1 and CDR2 are SGHNT and YENEEA. The CDR3 has 16 amino acids. CDR3 sequence: CASSHNGLENTGELFF. DNA for the CDR3: TGTGCCAGCAGCCATAACGGATTGGAGAACACCGGGGAGCTGTTTTTT.

This clone was detected only a few times. V usage is TRBV6-8 and J usage is TRBJ2-3; TRBD2 agrees at 9 bases. There are 13 residues in the CDR3. Germline V gene sequence: CDR1 MNHGY, CDR2 SAAAGT. V shed 5 bases, J shed 7 bases, and the junction held 4 bases outside the gene matches. The CDR3, as DNA: TGTGCCAGCAGTACAGGACTAGCGAATACGCAGTATTTT. This translates into CASSTGLANTQYF.

The gene calls are TRBV11-3 and TRBJ2-3; D perhaps matches TRBD1 (5 bases). The CDR3 is made up of 17 amino acids. Per the germline V gene, CDR1 is SGHNT and CDR2 is YENEEA. V was shortened by 1 base and J by 4 bases, with 18 bases between the two germline ends. The CDR3 here is CASSLGYGAQGPDTQYF. For the CDR3, the DNA is TGTGCCAGCAGCTTAGGGTATGGGGCGCAAGGGCCAGATACGCAGTATTTT.

This clone was recorded a few times. The gene calls are TRBV11-3 and TRBJ1-4, with D possibly TRBD1 on 5 matching bases. Trimming shortened V by 0 bases and J by 5 bases, and 10 bases separated the two germline ends. CDR3 size: 15 residues. Germline values: CDR1 SGHNT, CDR2 YENEEA. The CDR3 DNA reads TGTGCCAGCAGCTTAGATGGGACGGTGAATGAAAAACTGTTTTTT. Amino acids: CASSLDGTVNEKLFF. The whole variable domain, remainder taken from reference TRBV11-3 and TRBJ1-4, is EAGVVQSPRYKIIEKKQPVAFWCNPISGHNTLYWYLQNLGQGPELLIRYENEEAVDDSQLPKDRFSAERLKGVDSTLKIQPAELGDSAVYLCASSLDGTVNEKLFFGSGTQLSVL.

The genes are TRBV28 and TRBJ2-5; D is uncertain. In germline, CDR1 is MDHEN, CDR2 SYDVKM. Trimming took off 3 bases at V and 5 bases at J, with 10 bases between the two ends. This CDR3 has 13 amino acids. The CDR3 nucleotides read TGTGCCAGCAGTTTTGTGGCGTCGGAGACCCAGTACTTC. It specifies CASSFVASETQYF.

The gene calls are TRBV30 and TRBJ1-2; 7 bases map to TRBD1. Germline CDR1 is GTSNPN and CDR2 is SVGIG (reference sequence). Losses at the gene ends were 1 base for V and 10 bases for J; bases not matched to a gene: 6. CDR3 length: 12 residues. The CDR3 nucleotides are TGTGCCTGGAGTGAGGGGGCCAGGGCCTACACCTTC. This encodes CAWSEGARAYTF.

V usage is TRBV25-1 and J usage is TRBJ2-3, with D unclear. The CDR3 length is 14 residues. Germline loops: CDR1 MGHDK, CDR2 SYGVNS. V lost 3 bases and J lost 0, with 7 bases in between. The DNA for the CDR3 is TGTGCCAGCAGTGAGGACGGTAGCACAGATACGCAGTATTTT. Amino acids: CASSEDGSTDTQYF.

This clone was detected only once. This chain links TRBV18 with TRBJ1-4, with 8 positions matching TRBD1. CDR1 KGHSH and CDR2 LQKENI come from the germline V gene. With 5 bases clipped from V and 3 bases from J, the junction kept 5 bases outside the gene matches. The CDR3 runs to 15 residues. CDR3 in DNA: TGTGCCAGCTCAGACGGACAGGGCTCTAATGAAAAACTGTTTTTT. The encoded protein is CASSDGQGSNEKLFF. The entire variable domain, with the rest obtained from reference TRBV18 and TRBJ1-4, is as follows: NAGVMQNPRHLVRRRGQEARLRCSPMKGHSHVYWYRQLPEEGLKFMVYLQKENIIDESGMPKERFSAEFPKEGPSILRIQQVVRGDSAAYFCASSDGQGSNEKLFFGSGTQLSVL.